This TCR beta chain appears in the sequencing data of a study of blood T cell repertoires in COVID-19. Study context: Some COVID-19 samples were acute and others convalescent; all came from the United States, Italy and Spain.

Per germline, CDR1 SGHVS and CDR2 FQNEAQ. V lost 5 bases, J lost 0 bases, and 7 bases stayed unmatched. The CDR3 runs to 15 residues. Per the study methods: Cell counts per sample came from amplifying reference gene primers. Sequencing was performed with immunoSEQ multiplex PCR; in TCRdb, only in-frame clones are kept and a portion is missing. V and J calls plus clone size are reproduced from that table; the DNA served to infer D and trimming. The data hold under 300,000 clones, with roughly 90% observed a single time. This chain joins TRBV7-8 and TRBJ2-7; 7 bases align to TRBD2. This receptor was identified in a man in his 60s with acute or convalescent COVID-19. Source material: peripheral blood. In DNA form, the CDR3 reads TGTGCCAGCAGCCGTTTAGCGGGCCCCTCCTACGAGCAGTACTTC. This encodes CASSRLAGPSYEQYF.